This T cell receptor (beta chain) is drawn from a study of T cell responses to AZD1222 COVID-19 vaccine (dated by TCRdb to the early 2020s). For the study in its entirety: TCR sequencing was performed for roughly 240 trial participants, of whom about 200 were given two doses of AZD1222 and around 25 were given two doses of MenACWY control vaccine. Enrollment into the trials was organized by age into subgroups of 18-55, 56-69 and 70-plus years, and those subgroups contained roughly 150, 30 and 60 TCR-sequenced participants, respectively. What the study reported, not specific to this receptor: Because no day 14 peak-response samples were available, repertoires were characterized only after the peak T cell response. Conclusions about previously exposed vaccinees are limited, since just a handful of AZD1222 recipients were seropositive for SARS-CoV-2 at baseline. After two AZD1222 doses, both the breadth and the depth of spike-specific TCRs were significantly higher than at day 0 and than in MenACWY recipients. Reportedly, almost half of the unique spike-specific TCRs recognized epitopes lying outside the regions that are mutated in the B.1.351 and B.1.1.7 variants. Vaccine-associated CD4 TCRs spanned the whole spike protein, with dominant responses in regions 160-218 and 743-854. The 56-69-year group was small, and its depth increase did not reach significance, likely because of low power. Most participants were white British and females outnumbered males, and the authors suggested that clonal diversity may have been underestimated.

Measured from the cysteine to the phenylalanine, the CDR3 is 14 residues long. Kept here is only the CDR3 DNA, which spans 42 bases and is read in frame from base 1. CDR1 and CDR2 are read off the germline V gene as SGHTA and FQGNSA. At the junction V is shortened by 1 base and J by 5 bases, with 11 bases in between. This specimen's time point label, per the study, means: about 28 days (+/-7) after the second vaccine dose. AZD1222 recipients with second doses at about 4 weeks or about 12 weeks were pooled, because spike-specific TCR depth and breadth did not differ between schedules. Vaccinee samples were obtained from the UK trials COV001 and COV002, which included a single-blind randomized controlled phase 2/3 trial of AZD1222 (ChAdOx1 nCoV-19) in healthy adults. For TCRbeta chain sequencing, PBMC samples were collected from trial participants at day 0 and at day 28 after the second dose. This clone appeared a single time. Its target antigen remains unknown. No base quality values were provided; no much bigger clone lies one nucleotide off.

The CDR3 regions of human TCRbeta chains were analyzed by immunosequencing. Per the original workflow: TCRs in the repertoires were compared against a reference library of SARS-CoV-2-specific TCRs that had been generated with the MIRA antigen-specificity platform. Breadth meant the fraction of unique TCRs that were SARS-CoV-2-associated, whereas depth meant the fraction of total T cells that were SARS-CoV-2-associated. Using the MIRA data, every spike-specific TCR was mapped to the spike region that the TCR reacted to and assigned to either a CD4 or a CD8 class. Log10-transformed breadth and depth values were compared by one-way ANOVA with Sidak's multiple comparisons tests. Not all clones reach the TCRdb copy of this immuneACCESS table, which keeps in-frame sequences only. Checked studies attribute under half of the gap to unresolved V genes and leave the rest unexplained. From that table come the V and J calls and clone size; the DNA was used to work out D and trimming. In all, the sample holds about 75,000 clones, and around 90% of those were seen once. The ten biggest clones cover less than 20% of the sample.

This chain joins TRBV7-2 to TRBJ1-1; the D gene cannot be resolved reliably. Sequenced material: peripheral blood, taken 28 days after the second AZD1222 dose. The TCR comes from an adult who received the AZD1222 COVID-19 vaccine. CDR3 region: CASSLGSGLTEAFF. The DNA sequence is TGTGCCAGCAGCTTAGGATCAGGCCTTACTGAAGCTTTCTTT.